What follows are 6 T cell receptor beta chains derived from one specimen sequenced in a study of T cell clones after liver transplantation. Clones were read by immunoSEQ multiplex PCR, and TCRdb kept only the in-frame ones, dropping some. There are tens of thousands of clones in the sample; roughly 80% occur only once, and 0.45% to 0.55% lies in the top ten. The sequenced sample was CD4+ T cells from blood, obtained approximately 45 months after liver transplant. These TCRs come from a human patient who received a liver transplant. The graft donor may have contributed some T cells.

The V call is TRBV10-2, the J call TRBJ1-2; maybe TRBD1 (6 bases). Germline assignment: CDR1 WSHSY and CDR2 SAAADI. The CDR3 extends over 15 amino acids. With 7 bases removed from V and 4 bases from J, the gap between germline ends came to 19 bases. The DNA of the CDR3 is TGCGCCAGCAAGGGGGGGACACCTAAGAGCTATGGCTACACCTTC. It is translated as CASKGGTPKSYGYTF.

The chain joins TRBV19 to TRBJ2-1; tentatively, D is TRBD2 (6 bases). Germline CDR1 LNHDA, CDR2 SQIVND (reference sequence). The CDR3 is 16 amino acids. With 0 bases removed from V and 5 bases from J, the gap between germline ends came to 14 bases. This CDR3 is CASSIDRTAGDNEQFF. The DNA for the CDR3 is TGTGCCAGTAGTATAGATCGAACAGCGGGCGACAATGAGCAGTTCTTC.

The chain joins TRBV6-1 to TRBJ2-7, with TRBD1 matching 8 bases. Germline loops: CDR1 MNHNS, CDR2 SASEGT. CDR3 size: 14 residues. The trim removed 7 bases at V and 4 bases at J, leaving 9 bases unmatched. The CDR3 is CASTPGQGRYEQYF. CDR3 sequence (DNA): TGTGCCAGCACCCCTGGACAGGGAAGGTACGAGCAGTACTTC.

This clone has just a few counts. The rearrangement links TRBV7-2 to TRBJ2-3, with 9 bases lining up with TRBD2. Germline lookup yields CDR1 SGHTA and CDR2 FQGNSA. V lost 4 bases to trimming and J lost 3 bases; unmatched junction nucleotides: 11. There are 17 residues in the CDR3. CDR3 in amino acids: CASSSRGGSGGTDTQYF. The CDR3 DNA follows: TGTGCCAGCAGCTCGCGAGGAGGTAGCGGGGGTACAGATACGCAGTATTTT.

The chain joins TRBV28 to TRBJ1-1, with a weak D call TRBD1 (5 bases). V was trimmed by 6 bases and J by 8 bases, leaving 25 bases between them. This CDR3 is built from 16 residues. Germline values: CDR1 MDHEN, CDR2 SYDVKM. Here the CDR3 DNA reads TGTGCCAGCAGCTTAGCCCGAGACTTAAGCGAGGGGGAAGCTTTCTTT. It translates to CASSLARDLSEGEAFF.

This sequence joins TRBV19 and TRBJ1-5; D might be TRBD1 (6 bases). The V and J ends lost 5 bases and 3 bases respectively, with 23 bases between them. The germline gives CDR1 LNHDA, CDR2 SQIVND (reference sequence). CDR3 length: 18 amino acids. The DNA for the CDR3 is TGTGCCAGTAGTGGGGGACACGGAAGCCTTTTGGACAATCAGCCCCAGCATTTT. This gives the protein CASSGGHGSLLDNQPQHF.